Listed here are 15 T cell receptor beta chains from one sample, sequenced in a study of memory CD4+ T cells and cytomegalovirus serostatus. Clones were sequenced by immunoSEQ multiplex PCR, and TCRdb holds only the in-frame ones, with some missing. This table holds about 80,000 clones, around 80% found once. Single viable CD3+CD4+CD8-CD45RO+ cells were sorted as the memory CD4+ T cells. Sequencing was performed on memory CD4+ T cells from blood. The source is an adult in good health and CMV-seronegative.

The chain employs TRBV5-1 and TRBJ2-2; TRBD1 agrees at 7 bases. Unmatched junction bases numbered 8, after V lost 4 bases and J lost 5 bases. The CDR3 loop spans 15 amino acids. Germline CDR1 SGHRS, CDR2 YFSETQ. CDR3 nucleotides: TGCGCCAGCAGCGAGACAGGGTCAATAACCGGGGAGCTGTTTTTT. Its translation: CASSETGSITGELFF.

The chain has TRBV15 and TRBJ2-1, with TRBD1 identical over 11 bases. The CDR3 covers 19 residues. V was clipped by 0 bases and J by 2 bases; unmatched bases: 9. Germline assignment: CDR1 LNHNV and CDR2 YYDKDF (reference sequence). In nucleotides, the CDR3 is TGTGCCACCAGCAGAGATAAAACGGGACAGGGGGGGACCTACAATGAGCAGTTCTTC. Amino acid sequence: CATSRDKTGQGGTYNEQFF.

The V gene is TRBV19, the J gene TRBJ1-2, with D uncertain. V lost 0 bases and J lost 4, with 12 bases in between. CDR3 length equals 15 residues. Per germline, CDR1 LNHDA and CDR2 SQIVND (reference sequence). The CDR3 DNA reads TGTGCCAGTAGTATAGATCTGGGCAGGATCTATGGCTACACCTTC. It specifies CASSIDLGRIYGYTF.

V gene TRBV7-6 combines with J gene TRBJ2-3; 8 bases map to TRBD1. CDR3 length equals 15 residues. J gave up 1 base and V 5 bases, and 5 bases lay outside the gene matches. CDR1 and CDR2 (germline): SGHVS, FNYEAQ. The CDR3 DNA follows: TGTGCCAGCAGCCTAGGGACAGGCCGCACAGATACGCAGTATTTT. This gives the protein CASSLGTGRTDTQYF.

The chain couples TRBV7-8 to TRBJ2-7, with D possibly being TRBD1 (8 bases). The germline V gene encodes CDR1 SGHVS and CDR2 FQNEAQ. The CDR3 spans 15 residues. V shed 5 bases and J shed 3 bases, with 17 bases lying between them. In DNA, the CDR3 is TGTGCCAGCAGCCGCACAGGGGGGGCAAGCTACGAGCAGTACTTC. Translated: CASSRTGGASYEQYF. The full variable domain, with the rest looked up from reference TRBV7-8 and TRBJ2-7, is GAGVSQSPRYKVAKRGQDVALRCDPISGHVSLFWYQQALGQGPEFLTYFQNEAQLDKSGLPSDRFFAERPEGSVSTLKIQRTQQEDSAVYLCASSRTGGASYEQYFGPGTRLTVT.

This clone was detected many times. The V gene is TRBV9, the J gene TRBJ1-1; tentatively, D is TRBD1 (5 bases). In germline, CDR1 is SGDLS, CDR2 YYNGEE. V lost 3 bases, J lost 6 bases, and 12 bases lay in between. The CDR3 has 13 amino acids. The CDR3 sequence: CASSARRDSEAFF. CDR3 DNA: TGTGCCAGCAGCGCACGACGGGACTCTGAAGCTTTCTTT.

The chain recombines TRBV6-5 with TRBJ1-2; D gene uncertain. Germline V gene sequence: CDR1 MNHEY, CDR2 SVGAGI. There are 16 residues in the CDR3. The ends were cut back, 0 bases at V and 5 bases at J, with 16 bases in the middle. The CDR3 sequence is CASSYSRFGNFYGYTF. CDR3 nucleotides: TGTGCCAGCAGTTACTCGAGGTTCGGTAACTTTTATGGCTACACCTTC.

The J gene is TRBJ2-5, the V gene TRBV11-2; 10 bases line up with TRBD2. CDR3 length: 14 residues. V lost 8 bases, J lost 5 bases, and 8 bases stayed unmatched. Germline V gene data show CDR1 as SGHAT and CDR2 as FQNNGV. The CDR3 region is CASAQGAGGETQYF. The CDR3, as DNA: TGTGCCAGCGCCCAGGGAGCGGGGGGGGAGACCCAGTACTTC.

The chain couples TRBV5-6 to TRBJ1-2, with a possible D match to TRBD1 (5 bases). The CDR3 is 16 residues long. Trimming left V 4 bases short and J 4 bases short, with 20 bases between. Germline V gives CDR1 SGHDT, CDR2 YYEEEE. The CDR3 here is CASSLILPSGGYGYTF. The CDR3 coding sequence is TGTGCCAGCAGCCTCATTTTACCGTCGGGGGGCTATGGCTACACCTTC.

The J gene is TRBJ1-6, the V gene TRBV7-3; 10 nucleotides align to TRBD1. The length of the CDR3 is 15 residues. V shed 5 bases, J shed 5 bases, and the junction held 3 bases outside the gene matches. Germline lookup yields CDR1 SGHTA and CDR2 FQGTGA. Here the CDR3 reads CASSRDRGDNSPLHF. DNA of the CDR3: TGTGCCAGCAGCCGGGACAGGGGCGATAATTCACCCCTCCACTTT.

CDR3 amino acids: CASSLVRGSEQFF. CDR3 coding DNA: TGTGCCAGCAGCTTAGTTCGCGGCAGCGAGCAGTTCTTC. The rearrangement links TRBV11-1 to TRBJ2-1; D not resolved. Germline CDR1 SGHAT, CDR2 FQDESV (reference sequence). Deletions cut 1 base from V and 10 bases from J, with 11 bases between. The length of the CDR3 is 13 residues.

The table lists this clone with a count of one. The chain carries TRBV11-1 and TRBJ1-6, with D hard to call. This CDR3 is built from 11 residues. The V gene lost 4 bases and the J gene lost 6 bases, with 1 base spanning the gap. In germline, CDR1 is SGHAT, CDR2 FQDESV (reference sequence). The CDR3, as DNA: TGTGCCAGCAGCTCTAATTCACCCCTCCACTTT. It encodes CASSSNSPLHF.

The rearrangement uses TRBV19 and TRBJ1-2; TRBD1 agrees at 7 bases. Germline V gene sequence: CDR1 LNHDA, CDR2 SQIVND (reference sequence). Losses at the gene ends were 10 bases for V and 7 bases for J; bases not matched to a gene: 9. The CDR3 is made up of 12 amino acids. As DNA, the CDR3 is TGTGCCACCGGCTACAGGGGAGTTGGCTACACCTTC. Protein product: CATGYRGVGYTF. Based on the CDR3 plus reference TRBV19 and TRBJ1-2, the full variable domain is DGGITQSPKYLFRKEGQNVTLSCEQNLNHDAMYWYRQDPGQGLRLIYYSQIVNDFQKGDIAEGYSVSREKKESFPLTVTSAQKNPTAFYLCATGYRGVGYTFGSGTRLTVV.

CDR3 sequence (DNA): TGTGCCAGCAGCCCGGGGGCAGGGCGCTACAATGAGCAGTTCTTC. Protein product: CASSPGAGRYNEQFF. V and J are TRBV5-4 and TRBJ2-1; either TRBD1 or TRBD2 may supply D (6 bases each). This CDR3 contains 15 residues. CDR1 and CDR2 (germline): SGHNT, YYREEE (reference sequence). V lost 4 bases and J 3 bases, leaving 14 bases between the germline ends.

V and J are TRBV6-1 and TRBJ1-6; D is unresolved. CDR1 MNHNS and CDR2 SASEGT come from the germline V gene. Between the trimmed V and J ends, which lost 1 base and 9 bases, there was a span of 4 bases. This CDR3 contains 12 residues. CDR3: CASSEVVSPLHF. For the CDR3, the DNA is TGTGCCAGCAGTGAAGTTGTTTCACCCCTCCACTTT.